This section outlines one T cell receptor beta chain sequence together with its context. The antigen is not known. The data stem from a study of persistence of HIV-infected CD4 T cells. The libraries were made with immunoSEQ version 4 in survey mode. Using immunoSEQ multiplex PCR, the repertoire was profiled, and TCRdb retains in-frame clones only, with some absent. The sample records some 49,000 clones, about 90% being singletons. The CDR3 sequence is 15 residues long. Germline V gene data show CDR1 as LNHNV and CDR2 as YYDKDF (reference sequence). With V trimmed by 0 bases and J by 5 bases, 3 bases remained unmatched. Nonspecific anti-CD3/anti-CD28 bead stimulation represents the broad CD4+ T cell repertoire. CD4+ T cells upregulating both CD40 ligand and CD69 were sorted as responding cells. Donors had undetectable plasma HIV-1 RNA, under 50 copies/mL, for 4+ years.

The sample here was CD4+ T cells sorted from PBMCs after approximately 19-hour stimulation, taken from a patient who received antiretroviral therapy. This clonotype was sampled from an adult woman with HIV who was CMV-seropositive. This rearrangement joins TRBV15 to TRBJ2-5; TRBD2 aligns across 10 bases. The CDR3 loop is CATSREAGGLETQYF. In nucleotides, the CDR3 is TGTGCCACCAGCAGAGAAGCGGGGGGGCTGGAGACCCAGTACTTC.